This T cell receptor beta chain was captured in a study of T cell clonality in common variable immunodeficiency. In this sample, this clone turned up many times. The sequenced fragment ends 3 residues before the CDR3 boundary, so the rest is inferred from the germline J gene. Produced via immunoSEQ multiplex PCR; TCRdb's table is partial and in-frame only. This repertoire lists about 81,000 clones without singletons; around 0.87% sits in the top ten. There are 14 residues in the CDR3. Trimming removed 6 bases from V and 7 bases from J; junction bases left unmatched: 11. CDR1 and CDR2 from the germline V gene are DFQATT and SNEGSKA (reference sequence).

V and J are TRBV20-1 and TRBJ2-1; TRBD2 aligns across 8 bases. This TCR derives from a person aged 18-69 years in good health. Sequencing input: peripheral blood mononuclear cells. CDR3 loop: CSATSGAPRNEQFF. The sequenced CDR3 bases are TGCAGTGCAACTAGCGGAGCCCCACGAAATGAG.